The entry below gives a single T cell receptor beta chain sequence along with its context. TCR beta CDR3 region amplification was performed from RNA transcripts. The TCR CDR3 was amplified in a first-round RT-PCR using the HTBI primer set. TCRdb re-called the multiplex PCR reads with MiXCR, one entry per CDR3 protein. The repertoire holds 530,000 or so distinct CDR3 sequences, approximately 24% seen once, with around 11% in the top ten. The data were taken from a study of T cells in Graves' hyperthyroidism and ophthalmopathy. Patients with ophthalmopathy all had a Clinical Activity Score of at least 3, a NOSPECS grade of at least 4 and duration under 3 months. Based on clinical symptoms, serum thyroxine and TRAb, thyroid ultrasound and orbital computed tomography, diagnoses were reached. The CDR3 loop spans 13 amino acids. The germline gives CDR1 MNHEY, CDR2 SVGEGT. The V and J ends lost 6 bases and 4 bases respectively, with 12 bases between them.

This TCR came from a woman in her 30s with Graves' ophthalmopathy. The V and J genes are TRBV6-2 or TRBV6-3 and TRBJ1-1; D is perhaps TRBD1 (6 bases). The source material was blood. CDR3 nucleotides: TGTGCCAGCAGCGGGAAAGGGGGCACTGAAGCTTTCTTT. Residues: CASSGKGGTEAFF.